This T cell receptor beta chain is from a study of regulatory dendritic cells for organ transplantation. Study observations and caveats: Naive CD4+ and CD8+ repertoires were highly diverse; memory CD8+ was most oligoclonal. Memory CD8+ clonal expansion seemed more limited with regulatory than mature dendritic cells.

Regarding this clone: Its antigen is currently unknown.

Produced via immunoSEQ multiplex PCR; TCRdb's table is partial and in-frame only. Of tens of thousands of clones in the sample, 82% are singletons; the top ten hold 0.4%. This CDR3 comprises 18 residues. Germline lookup yields CDR1 SGHRS and CDR2 YFSETQ. V was clipped by 0 bases and J by 0 bases, with 18 bases between them. Sequences were obtained from naive CD8+ T cells from blood. Subset defined: CD45RA+ naive T cells. The source of this sequence is a human donor in good health. J is TRBJ1-1 and V is TRBV5-1; maybe TRBD1 (6 bases). This CDR3 is CASSLGGGRSTMNTEAFF. CDR3 coding DNA: TGCGCCAGCAGCTTGGGGGGGGGCCGGTCCACCATGAACACTGAAGCTTTCTTT.